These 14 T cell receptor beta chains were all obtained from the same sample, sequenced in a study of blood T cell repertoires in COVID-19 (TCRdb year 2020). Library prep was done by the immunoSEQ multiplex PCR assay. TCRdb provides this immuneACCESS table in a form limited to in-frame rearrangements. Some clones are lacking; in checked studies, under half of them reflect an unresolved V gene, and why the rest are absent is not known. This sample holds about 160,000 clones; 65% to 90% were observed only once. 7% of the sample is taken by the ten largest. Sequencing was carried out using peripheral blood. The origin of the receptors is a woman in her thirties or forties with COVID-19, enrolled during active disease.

CDR3 coding DNA: TGTGCCAGCAGTGAAAAGACGGGGTCTAAAGCTTTCTTT. Its protein product is CASSEKTGSKAFF. The genes are TRBV2 and TRBJ1-1, with no clear D. V was cut by 2 bases and J by 9 bases, with 13 bases left in between. The CDR3 spans 13 residues. The germline gives CDR1 SNHLY, CDR2 FYNNEI.

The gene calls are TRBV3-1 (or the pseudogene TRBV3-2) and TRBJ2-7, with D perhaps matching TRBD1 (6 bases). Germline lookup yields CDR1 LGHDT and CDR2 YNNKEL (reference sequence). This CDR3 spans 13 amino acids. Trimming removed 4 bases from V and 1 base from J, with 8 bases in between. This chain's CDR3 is CASSPGASYEQYF. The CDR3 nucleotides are TGTGCCAGCAGCCCAGGGGCGTCCTACGAGCAGTACTTC.

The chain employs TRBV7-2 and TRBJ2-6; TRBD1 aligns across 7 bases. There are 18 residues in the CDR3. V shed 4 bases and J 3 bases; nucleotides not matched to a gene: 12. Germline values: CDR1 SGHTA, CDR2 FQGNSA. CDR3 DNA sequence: TGTGCCAGCAGCTCACAGGGGATGGTTAAGCGTGGGGCCAACGTCCTGACTTTC. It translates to CASSSQGMVKRGANVLTF. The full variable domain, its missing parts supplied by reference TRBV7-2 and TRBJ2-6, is GAGVSQSPSNKVTEKGKDVELRCDPISGHTALYWYRQSLGQGLEFLIYFQGNSAPDKSGLPSDRFSAERTGGSVSTLTIQRTQQEDSAVYLCASSSQGMVKRGANVLTFGAGSRLTVL.

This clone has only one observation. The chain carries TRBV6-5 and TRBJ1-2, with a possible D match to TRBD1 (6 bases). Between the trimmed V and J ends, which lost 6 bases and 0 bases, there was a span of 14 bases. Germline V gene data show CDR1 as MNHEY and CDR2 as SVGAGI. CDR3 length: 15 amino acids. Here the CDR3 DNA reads TGTGCCAGCAGGCTACAGGGTCGGACTAACTATGGCTACACCTTC. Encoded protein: CASRLQGRTNYGYTF.

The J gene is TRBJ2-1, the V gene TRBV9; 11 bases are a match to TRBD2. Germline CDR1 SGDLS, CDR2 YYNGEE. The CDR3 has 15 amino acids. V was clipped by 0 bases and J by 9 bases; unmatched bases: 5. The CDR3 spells CASSVGLAGSREQFF. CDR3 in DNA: TGTGCCAGCAGCGTAGGACTAGCGGGGTCCCGTGAGCAGTTCTTC.

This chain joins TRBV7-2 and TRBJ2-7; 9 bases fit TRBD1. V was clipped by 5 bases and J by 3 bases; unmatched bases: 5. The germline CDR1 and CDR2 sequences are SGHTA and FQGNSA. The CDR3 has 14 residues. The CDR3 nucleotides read TGTGCCAGCAGCAAAACAGGGGGCAACTACGAGCAGTACGTC. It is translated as CASSKTGGNYEQYV.

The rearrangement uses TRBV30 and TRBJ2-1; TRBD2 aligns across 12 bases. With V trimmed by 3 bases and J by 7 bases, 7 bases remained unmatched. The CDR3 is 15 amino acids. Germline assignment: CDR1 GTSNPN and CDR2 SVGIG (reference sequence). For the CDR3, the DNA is TGTGCCTGGAGATTAGTAGGACTAGCGGGAAATGAGCAGTTCTTC. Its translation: CAWRLVGLAGNEQFF. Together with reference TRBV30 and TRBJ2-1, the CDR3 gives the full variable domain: SQTIHQWPATLVQPVGSPLSLECTVEGTSNPNLYWYRQAAGRGLQLLFYSVGIGQISSEVPQNLSASRPQDRQFILSSKKLLLSDSGFYLCAWRLVGLAGNEQFFGPGTRLTVL.

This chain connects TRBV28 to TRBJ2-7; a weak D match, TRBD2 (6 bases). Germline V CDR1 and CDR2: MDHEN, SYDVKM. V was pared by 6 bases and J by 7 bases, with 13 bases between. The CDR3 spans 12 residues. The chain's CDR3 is CASRYQGGEQYF. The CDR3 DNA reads TGTGCCAGCAGGTACCAGGGAGGTGAGCAGTACTTC. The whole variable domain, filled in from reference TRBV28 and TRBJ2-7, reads DVKVTQSSRYLVKRTGEKVFLECVQDMDHENMFWYRQDPGLGLRLIYFSYDVKMKEKGDIPEGYSVSREKKERFSLILESASTNQTSMYLCASRYQGGEQYFGPGTRLTVT.

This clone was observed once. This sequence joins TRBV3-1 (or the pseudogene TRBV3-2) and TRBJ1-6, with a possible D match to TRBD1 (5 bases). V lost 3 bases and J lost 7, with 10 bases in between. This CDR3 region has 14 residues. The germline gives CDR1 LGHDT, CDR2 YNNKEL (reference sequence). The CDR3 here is CASSQGGRNSPLHF. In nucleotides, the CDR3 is TGTGCCAGCAGCCAGGGGGGAAGGAATTCACCCCTCCACTTT.

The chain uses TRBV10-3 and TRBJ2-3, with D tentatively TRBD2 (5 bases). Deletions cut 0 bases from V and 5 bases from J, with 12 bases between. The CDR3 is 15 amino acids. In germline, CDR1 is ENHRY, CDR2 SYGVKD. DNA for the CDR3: TGTGCCATCAGTGAGTCCTGGGCCGAGGGAGATACGCAGTATTTT. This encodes CAISESWAEGDTQYF.

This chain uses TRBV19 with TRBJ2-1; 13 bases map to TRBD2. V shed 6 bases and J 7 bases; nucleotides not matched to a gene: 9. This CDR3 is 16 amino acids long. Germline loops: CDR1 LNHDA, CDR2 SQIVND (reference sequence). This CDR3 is CASRPPGLAGLNEQFF. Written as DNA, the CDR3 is TGTGCCAGTAGGCCTCCGGGACTAGCGGGGTTAAATGAGCAGTTCTTC.

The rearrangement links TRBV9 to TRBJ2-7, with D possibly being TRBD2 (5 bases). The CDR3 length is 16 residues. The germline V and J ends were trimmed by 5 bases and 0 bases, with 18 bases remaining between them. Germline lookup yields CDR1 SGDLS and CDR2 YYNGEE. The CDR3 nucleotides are TGTGCCAGCAGTCCGAGCAGCGGAGTGAGCTCCTACGAGCAGTACTTC. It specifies CASSPSSGVSSYEQYF.

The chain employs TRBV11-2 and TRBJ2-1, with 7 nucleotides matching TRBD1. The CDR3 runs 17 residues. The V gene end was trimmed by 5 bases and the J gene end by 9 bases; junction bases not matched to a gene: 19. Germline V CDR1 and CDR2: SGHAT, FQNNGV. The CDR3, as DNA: TGTGCCAGCAGCGCACCATACCCCGACAGGGTTCGTAGTGAGCAGTTCTTC. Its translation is CASSAPYPDRVRSEQFF.

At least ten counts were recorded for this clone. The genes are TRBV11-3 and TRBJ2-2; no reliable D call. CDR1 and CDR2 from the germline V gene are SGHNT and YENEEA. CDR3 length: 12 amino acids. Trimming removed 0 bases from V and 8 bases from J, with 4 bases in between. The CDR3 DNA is TGTGCCAGCAGCTTAGAGGAGGGGGAGCTGTTTTTT. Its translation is CASSLEEGELFF.